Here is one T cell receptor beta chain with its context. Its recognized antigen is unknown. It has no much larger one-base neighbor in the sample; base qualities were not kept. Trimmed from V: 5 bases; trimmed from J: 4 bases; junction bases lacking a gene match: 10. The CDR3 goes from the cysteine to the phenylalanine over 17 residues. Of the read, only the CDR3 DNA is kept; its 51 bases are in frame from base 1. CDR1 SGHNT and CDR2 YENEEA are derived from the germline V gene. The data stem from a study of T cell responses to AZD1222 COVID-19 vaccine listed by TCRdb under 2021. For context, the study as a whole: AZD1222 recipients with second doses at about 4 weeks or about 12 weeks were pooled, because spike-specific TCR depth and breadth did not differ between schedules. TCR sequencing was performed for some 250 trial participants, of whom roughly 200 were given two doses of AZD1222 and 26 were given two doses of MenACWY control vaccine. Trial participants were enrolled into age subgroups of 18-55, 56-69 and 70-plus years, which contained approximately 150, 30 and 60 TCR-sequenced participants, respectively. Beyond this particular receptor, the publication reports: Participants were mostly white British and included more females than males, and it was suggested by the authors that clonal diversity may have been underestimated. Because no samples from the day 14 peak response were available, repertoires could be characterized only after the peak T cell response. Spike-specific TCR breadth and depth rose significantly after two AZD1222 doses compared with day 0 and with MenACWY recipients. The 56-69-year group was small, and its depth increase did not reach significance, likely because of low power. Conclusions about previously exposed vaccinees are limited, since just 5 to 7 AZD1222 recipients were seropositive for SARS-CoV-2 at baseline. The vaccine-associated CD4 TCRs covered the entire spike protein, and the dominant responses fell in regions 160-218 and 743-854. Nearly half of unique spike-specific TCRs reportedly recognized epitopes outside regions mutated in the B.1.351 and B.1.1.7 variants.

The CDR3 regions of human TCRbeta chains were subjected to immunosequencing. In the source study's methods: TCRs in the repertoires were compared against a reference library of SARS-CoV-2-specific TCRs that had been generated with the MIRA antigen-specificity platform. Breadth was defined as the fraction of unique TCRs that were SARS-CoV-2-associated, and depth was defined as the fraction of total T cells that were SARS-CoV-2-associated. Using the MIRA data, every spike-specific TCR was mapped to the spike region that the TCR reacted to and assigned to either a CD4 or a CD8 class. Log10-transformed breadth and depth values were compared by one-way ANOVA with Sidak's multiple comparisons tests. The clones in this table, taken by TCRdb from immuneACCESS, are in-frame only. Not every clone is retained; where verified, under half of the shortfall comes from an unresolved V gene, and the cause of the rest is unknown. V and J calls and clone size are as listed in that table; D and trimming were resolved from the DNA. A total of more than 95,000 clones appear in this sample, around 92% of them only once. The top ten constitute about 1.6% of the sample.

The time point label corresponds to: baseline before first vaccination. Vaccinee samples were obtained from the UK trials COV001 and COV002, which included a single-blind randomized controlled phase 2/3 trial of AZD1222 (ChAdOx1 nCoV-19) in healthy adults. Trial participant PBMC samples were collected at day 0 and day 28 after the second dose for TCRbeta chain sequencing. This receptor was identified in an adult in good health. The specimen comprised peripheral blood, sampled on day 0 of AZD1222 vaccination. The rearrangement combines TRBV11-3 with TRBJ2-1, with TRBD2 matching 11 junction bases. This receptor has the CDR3 CASSPLGTSGTYNEQFF. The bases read TGTGCCAGCAGCCCACTCGGGACTAGCGGAACATACAATGAGCAGTTCTTC. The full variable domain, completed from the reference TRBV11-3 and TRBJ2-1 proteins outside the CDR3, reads EAGVVQSPRYKIIEKKQPVAFWCNPISGHNTLYWYLQNLGQGPELLIRYENEEAVDDSQLPKDRFSAERLKGVDSTLKIQPAELGDSAVYLCASSPLGTSGTYNEQFFGPGTRLTVL.